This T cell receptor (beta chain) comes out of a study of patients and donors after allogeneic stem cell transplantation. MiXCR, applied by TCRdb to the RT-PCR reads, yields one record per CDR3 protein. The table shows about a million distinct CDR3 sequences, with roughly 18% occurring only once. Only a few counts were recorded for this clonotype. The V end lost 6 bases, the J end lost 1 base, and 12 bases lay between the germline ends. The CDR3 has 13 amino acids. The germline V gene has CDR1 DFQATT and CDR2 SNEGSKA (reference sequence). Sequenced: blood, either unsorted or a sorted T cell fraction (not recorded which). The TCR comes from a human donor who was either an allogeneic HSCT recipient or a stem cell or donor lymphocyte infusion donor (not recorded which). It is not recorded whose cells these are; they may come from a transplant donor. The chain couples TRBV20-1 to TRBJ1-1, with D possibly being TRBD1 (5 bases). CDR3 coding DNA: TGCAGTGCCACGTCGAGGGGGAACACTGAAGCTTTCTTT. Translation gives CSATSRGNTEAFF.